This T cell receptor (beta chain) was sequenced for a study of blood T cell repertoires in COVID-19. At the level of the study: Samples of COVID-19 (acute and convalescent) were obtained from the United States, Italy and Spain. Sample material is recorded as cDNA or gDNA derived from T cells, B-cell-depleted T cells, or PBMCs.

Per the authors' pipeline: Amplified reference gene primers provided the basis for estimating nucleated cell counts. Libraries were prepared by immunoSEQ multiplex PCR; TCRdb keeps only in-frame clonotypes and omits some of them. The DNA gave D and trimming, while V, J and clone size come from that table. The repertoire consists of fewer than 70,000 clones, with about 89% occurring once and the leading ten covering 6.9%. CDR3 size: 11 residues. Per the germline V gene, CDR1 is MDHEN and CDR2 is SYDVKM. V was clipped by 5 bases and J by 8 bases, with 9 bases between them. The chain carries TRBV28 and TRBJ1-2, with a possible D match to TRBD1 (6 bases). This TCR came from a man aged 55 to 70 with active or convalescent COVID-19. The sequencing sample was made of peripheral blood. Written as DNA, the CDR3 is TGTGCCAGCAGTGCACAGGGAGGCTACACCTTC. Translation: CASSAQGGYTF.